This T cell receptor beta chain was identified in a study of beta chain features in type 1 diabetes. Study outcomes and limitations: When Type 1 diabetes patients were examined, their TCRB CDR3s proved moderately but significantly shorter in all four CD4+ subsets.

As for this clone: Its cognate antigen is unknown.

Every bit of the isolated RNA underwent reverse transcription, so sequencing read expressed TCRB transcripts. The data were produced by immunoSEQ multiplex PCR, yet TCRdb's version contains in-frame clones alone and is incomplete. The repertoire holds about 160,000 clones, with around 63% as singletons. V was clipped by 5 bases and J by 0 bases, with 14 bases between them. Germline-derived CDR1 and CDR2 are SGHTA and FQGNSA. The CDR3 runs to 15 residues. Sequences were obtained from naive CD4+ T cells from blood. This chain joins TRBV7-2 and TRBJ2-7; maybe TRBD1 (5 bases). The source is a young man with type 1 diabetes. The CDR3 DNA sequence: TGTGCCAGCAGCCCTCGGACAAGGAGCTCCTACGAGCAGTACTTC. The encoded protein is CASSPRTRSSYEQYF.